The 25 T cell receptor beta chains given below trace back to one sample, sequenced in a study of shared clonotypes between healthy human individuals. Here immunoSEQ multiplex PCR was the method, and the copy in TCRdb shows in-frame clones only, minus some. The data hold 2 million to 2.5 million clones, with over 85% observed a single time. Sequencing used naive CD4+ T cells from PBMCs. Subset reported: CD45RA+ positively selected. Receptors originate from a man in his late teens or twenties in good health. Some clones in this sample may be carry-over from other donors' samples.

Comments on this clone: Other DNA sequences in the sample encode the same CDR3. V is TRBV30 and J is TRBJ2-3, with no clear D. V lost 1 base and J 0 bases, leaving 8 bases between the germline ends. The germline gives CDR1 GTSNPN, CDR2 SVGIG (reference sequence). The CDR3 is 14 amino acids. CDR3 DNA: TGTGCCTGGAGTGGGCTGGCCAGCACAGATACGCAGTATTTT. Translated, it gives CAWSGLASTDTQYF.

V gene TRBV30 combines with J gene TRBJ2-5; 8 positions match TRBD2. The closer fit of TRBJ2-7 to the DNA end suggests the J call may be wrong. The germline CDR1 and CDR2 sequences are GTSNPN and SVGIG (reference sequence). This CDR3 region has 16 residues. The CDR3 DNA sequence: TGTGCCTGGAGTGTACGAGACGGGAGGGCCTACTACGAGCAGTACTTC. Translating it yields CAWSVRDGRAYYEQYF.

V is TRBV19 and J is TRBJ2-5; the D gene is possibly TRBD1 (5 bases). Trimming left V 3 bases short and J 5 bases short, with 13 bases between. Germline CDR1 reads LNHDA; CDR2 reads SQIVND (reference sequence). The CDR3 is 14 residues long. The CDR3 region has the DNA TGTGCCAGTAGTATTTCCCAGGGAACGGAGACCCAGTACTTC. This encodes CASSISQGTETQYF.

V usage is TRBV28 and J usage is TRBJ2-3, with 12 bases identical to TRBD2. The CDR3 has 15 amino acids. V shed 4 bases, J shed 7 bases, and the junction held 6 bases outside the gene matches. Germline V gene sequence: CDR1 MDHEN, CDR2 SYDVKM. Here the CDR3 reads CASSSTSGSVNTQYF. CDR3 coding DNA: TGTGCCAGCAGTTCGACTAGCGGGAGTGTAAATACGCAGTATTTT.

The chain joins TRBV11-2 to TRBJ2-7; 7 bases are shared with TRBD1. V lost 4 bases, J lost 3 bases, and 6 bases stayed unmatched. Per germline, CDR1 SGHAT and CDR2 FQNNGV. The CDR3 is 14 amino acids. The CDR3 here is CASSSVSGGYEQYF. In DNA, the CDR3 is TGTGCCAGCAGCTCAGTGTCAGGGGGCTACGAGCAGTACTTC.

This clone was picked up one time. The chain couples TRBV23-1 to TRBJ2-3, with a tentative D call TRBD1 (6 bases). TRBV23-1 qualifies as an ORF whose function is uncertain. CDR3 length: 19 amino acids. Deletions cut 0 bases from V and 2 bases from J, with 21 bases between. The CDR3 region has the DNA TGCGCCAGCAGTCAATCGAACATAAGGGACAAGGGGGTCACAGATACGCAGTATTTT. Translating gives CASSQSNIRDKGVTDTQYF.

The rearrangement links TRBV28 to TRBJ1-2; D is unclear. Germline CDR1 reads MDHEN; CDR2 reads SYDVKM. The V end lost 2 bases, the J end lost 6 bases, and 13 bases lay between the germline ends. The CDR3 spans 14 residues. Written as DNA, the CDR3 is TGTGCCAGCAGTTTAAGACTCCCGGCGGATGGCTACACCTTC. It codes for CASSLRLPADGYTF.

The CDR3 DNA sequence: TGTGCCAGCAGCTTAGTGGGAGGGGGGCGCGAGCAGTACTTC. Protein: CASSLVGGGREQYF. The chain couples TRBV7-2 to TRBJ2-7, with D possibly matching TRBD2 (7 bases). V shed 1 base and J shed 6 bases, with 13 bases lying between them. The CDR3 is 14 amino acids. CDR1 is SGHTA and CDR2 is FQGNSA in the germline V gene.

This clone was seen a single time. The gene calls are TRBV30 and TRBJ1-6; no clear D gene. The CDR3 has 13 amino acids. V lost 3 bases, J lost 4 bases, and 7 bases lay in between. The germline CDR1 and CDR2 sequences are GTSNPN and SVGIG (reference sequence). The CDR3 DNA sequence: TGTGCCTGGAGCCCACGGTATAATTCACCCCTCCACTTT. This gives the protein CAWSPRYNSPLHF.

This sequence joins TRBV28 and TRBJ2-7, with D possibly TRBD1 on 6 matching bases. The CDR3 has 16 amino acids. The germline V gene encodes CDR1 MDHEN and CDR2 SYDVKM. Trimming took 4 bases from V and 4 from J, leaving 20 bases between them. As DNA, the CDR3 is TGTGCCAGCAGTTCACGGACAGCCCAAGCCCGATACGAGCAGTACTTC. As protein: CASSSRTAQARYEQYF.

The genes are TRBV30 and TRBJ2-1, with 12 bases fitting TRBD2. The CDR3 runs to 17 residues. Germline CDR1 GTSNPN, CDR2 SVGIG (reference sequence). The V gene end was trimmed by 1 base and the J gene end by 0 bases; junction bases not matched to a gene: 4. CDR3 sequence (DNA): TGTGCCTGGAGTGACACTAGCGGGAGGACCTCCTACAATGAGCAGTTCTTC. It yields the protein CAWSDTSGRTSYNEQFF.

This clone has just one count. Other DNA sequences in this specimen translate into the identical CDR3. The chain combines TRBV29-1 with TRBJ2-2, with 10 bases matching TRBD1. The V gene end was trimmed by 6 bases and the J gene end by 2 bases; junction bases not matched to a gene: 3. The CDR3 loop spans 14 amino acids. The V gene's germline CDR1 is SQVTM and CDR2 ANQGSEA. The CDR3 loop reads CSVRDRGNTGELFF. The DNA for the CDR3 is TGCAGCGTGAGGGACAGGGGAAACACCGGGGAGCTGTTTTTT.

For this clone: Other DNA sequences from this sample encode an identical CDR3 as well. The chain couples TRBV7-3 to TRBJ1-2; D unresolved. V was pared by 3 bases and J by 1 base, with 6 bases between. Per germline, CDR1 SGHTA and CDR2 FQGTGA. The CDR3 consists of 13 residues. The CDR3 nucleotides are TGTGCCAGCAGCTTCGGGCTTAACTATGGCTACACCTTC. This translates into CASSFGLNYGYTF. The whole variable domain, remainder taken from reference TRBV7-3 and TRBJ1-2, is GAGVSQTPSNKVTEKGKYVELRCDPISGHTALYWYRQSLGQGPEFLIYFQGTGAADDSGLPNDRFFAVRPEGSVSTLKIQRTERGDSAVYLCASSFGLNYGYTFGSGTRLTVV.

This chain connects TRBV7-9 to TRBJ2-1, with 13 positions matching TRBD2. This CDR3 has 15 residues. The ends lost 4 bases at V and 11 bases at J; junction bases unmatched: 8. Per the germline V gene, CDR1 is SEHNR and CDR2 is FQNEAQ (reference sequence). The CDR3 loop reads CASSSKGLAGTQQFF. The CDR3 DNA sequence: TGTGCCAGCAGCTCCAAGGGACTAGCGGGGACGCAGCAGTTCTTC.

The CDR3 region has the DNA TGTGCCAGCTCACCCTTAACCGGGTCGCAAGATACGCAGTATTTT. Its translation: CASSPLTGSQDTQYF. This chain joins TRBV18 and TRBJ2-3; D ambiguous. Trimming pared 3 bases from V and 5 bases from J, leaving 15 bases between. Germline V lookup: CDR1 KGHSH, CDR2 LQKENI. The length of the CDR3 is 15 residues.

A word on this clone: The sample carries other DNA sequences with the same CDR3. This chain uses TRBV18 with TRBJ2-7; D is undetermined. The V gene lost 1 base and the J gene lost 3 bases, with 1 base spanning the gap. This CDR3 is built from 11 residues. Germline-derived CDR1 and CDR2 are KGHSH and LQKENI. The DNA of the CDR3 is TGTGCCAGCTCACCACTCTACGAGCAGTACTTC. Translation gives CASSPLYEQYF.

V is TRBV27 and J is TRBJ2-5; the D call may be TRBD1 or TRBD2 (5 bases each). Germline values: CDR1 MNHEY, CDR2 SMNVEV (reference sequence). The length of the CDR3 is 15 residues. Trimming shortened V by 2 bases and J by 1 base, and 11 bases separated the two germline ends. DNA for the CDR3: TGTGCCAGCAGTTTAGGGGGTTGGCTCCAAGAGACCCAGTACTTC. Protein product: CASSLGGWLQETQYF.

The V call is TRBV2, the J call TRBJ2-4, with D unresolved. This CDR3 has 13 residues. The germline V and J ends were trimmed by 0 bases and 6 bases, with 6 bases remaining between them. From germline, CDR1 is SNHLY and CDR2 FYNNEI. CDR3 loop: CASSEAVGNIQYF. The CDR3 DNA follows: TGTGCCAGCAGTGAAGCGGTGGGAAACATTCAGTACTTC. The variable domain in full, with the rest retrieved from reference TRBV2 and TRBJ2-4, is EPEVTQTPSHQVTQMGQEVILRCVPISNHLYFYWYRQILGQKVEFLVSFYNNEISEKSEIFDDQFSVERPDGSNFTLKIRSTKLEDSAMYFCASSEAVGNIQYFGAGTRLSVL.

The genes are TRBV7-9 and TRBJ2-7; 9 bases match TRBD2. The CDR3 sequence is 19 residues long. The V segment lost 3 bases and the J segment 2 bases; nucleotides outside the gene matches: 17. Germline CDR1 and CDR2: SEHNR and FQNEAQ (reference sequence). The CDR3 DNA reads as TGTGCCAGCAGCTTTTGGTTCGGGACTAGCTCCGAAACCCCCTACGAGCAGTACTTC. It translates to CASSFWFGTSSETPYEQYF.

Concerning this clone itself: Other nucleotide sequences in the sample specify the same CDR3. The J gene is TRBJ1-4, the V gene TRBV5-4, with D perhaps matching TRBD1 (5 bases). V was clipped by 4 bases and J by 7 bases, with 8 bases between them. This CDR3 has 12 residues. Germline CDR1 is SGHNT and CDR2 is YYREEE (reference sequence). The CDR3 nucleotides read TGTGCCAGCAGCCTAGACAGTGAAAAACTGTTTTTT. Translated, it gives CASSLDSEKLFF.

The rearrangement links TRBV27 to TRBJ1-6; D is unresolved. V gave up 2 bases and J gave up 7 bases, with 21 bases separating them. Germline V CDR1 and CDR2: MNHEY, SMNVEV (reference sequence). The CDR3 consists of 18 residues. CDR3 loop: CASSLGRKGGHRNSPLHF. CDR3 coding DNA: TGTGCCAGCAGTTTAGGCAGGAAGGGAGGGCATAGGAATTCACCCCTCCACTTT.

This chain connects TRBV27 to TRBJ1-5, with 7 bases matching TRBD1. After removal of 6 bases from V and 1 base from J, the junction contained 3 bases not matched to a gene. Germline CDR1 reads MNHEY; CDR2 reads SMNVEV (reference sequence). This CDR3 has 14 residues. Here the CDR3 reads CASRSTGSNQPQHF. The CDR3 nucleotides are TGTGCCAGCAGATCGACAGGGAGCAATCAGCCCCAGCATTTT.

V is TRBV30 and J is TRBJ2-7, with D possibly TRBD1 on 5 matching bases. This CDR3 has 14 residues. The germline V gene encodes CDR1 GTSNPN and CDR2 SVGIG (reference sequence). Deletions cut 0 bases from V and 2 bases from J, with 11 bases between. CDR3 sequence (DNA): TGTGCCTGGAGTGTGGTGGGGCCCACCTACGAGCAGTACTTC. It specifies CAWSVVGPTYEQYF.

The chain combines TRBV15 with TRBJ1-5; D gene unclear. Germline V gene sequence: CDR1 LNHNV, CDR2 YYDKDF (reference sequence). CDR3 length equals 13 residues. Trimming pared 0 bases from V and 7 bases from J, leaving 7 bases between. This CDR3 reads CATSRDRSQPQHF. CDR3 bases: TGTGCCACCAGCAGAGATCGGAGCCAGCCCCAGCATTTT. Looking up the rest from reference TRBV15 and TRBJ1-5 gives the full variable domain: DAMVIQNPRYQVTQFGKPVTLSCSQTLNHNVMYWYQQKSSQAPKLLFHYYDKDFNNEADTPDNFQSRRPNTSFCFLDIRSPGLGDTAMYLCATSRDRSQPQHFGDGTRLSIL.

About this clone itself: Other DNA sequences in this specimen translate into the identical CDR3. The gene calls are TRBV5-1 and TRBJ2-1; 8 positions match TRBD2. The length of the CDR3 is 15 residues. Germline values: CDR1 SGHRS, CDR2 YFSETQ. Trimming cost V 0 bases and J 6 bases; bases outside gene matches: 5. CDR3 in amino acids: CASSLGREGRNEQFF. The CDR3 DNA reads TGCGCCAGCAGCTTGGGACGGGAGGGACGCAATGAGCAGTTCTTC. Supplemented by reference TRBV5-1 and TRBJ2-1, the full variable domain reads KAGVTQTPRYLIKTRGQQVTLSCSPISGHRSVSWYQQTPGQGLQFLFEYFSETQRNKGNFPGRFSGRQFSNSRSEMNVSTLELGDSALYLCASSLGREGRNEQFFGPGTRLTVL.